This T cell receptor (beta chain) was profiled in a study of T cells in Graves' hyperthyroidism and ophthalmopathy. Authors of the study amplified TCR beta CDR3 regions from RNA transcripts. A set of HTBI primers served as the primers for a first-round RT-PCR of the TCR CDR3. From the multiplex PCR reads, TCRdb called clonotypes with MiXCR, one entry per CDR3 protein. The table shows hundreds of thousands of distinct CDR3 sequences, with 15% to 20% occurring only once. This CDR3 has 17 amino acids. Trimming removed 1 base from V and 7 bases from J, with 17 bases in between. Germline V gene sequence: CDR1 LNHNV, CDR2 YYDKDF (reference sequence).

Sequenced material: blood. This clonotype originated in a woman aged 25 to 45 with Graves' hyperthyroidism. J is TRBJ1-6 and V is TRBV15; D remains unclear. The CDR3: CATSRGAGSPLNSPLHF. As DNA, the CDR3 is TGTGCCACCAGCAGAGGCGCCGGATCTCCCCTGAATTCACCCCTCCACTTT.